The rows below give T cell receptor beta chains drawn from one sample of a study of blood T cell repertoires in COVID-19. Measured with immunoSEQ multiplex PCR; TCRdb has only the in-frame clones, and not every one. The repertoire holds fewer than 200,000 clones, approximately 91% seen once, with approximately 5% in the top ten. The specimen sequenced was peripheral blood. The receptors were gathered from a man aged 18 to 30 with COVID-19, enrolled during active disease. Both conserved end residues are part of each CDR3. A D gene is named only where the DNA matches it firmly. Not every row has a clone size; where given, it reads once, few, many or a size class.

d_call j_call v_call clone_size cdr3_length cdr3_nt cdr3_aa
TRBD1 TRBJ1-2 TRBV6-2/TRBV6-3 NA 16 TGTGCCAGCAGTAAAAGGACAGGGCCCTTTCGGTATGGCTACACCTTC CASSKRTGPFRYGYTF
TRBD1 TRBJ2-1 TRBV5-1 once 15 TGCGCCAGCAGCCCGTGGGGACAGGATTACAATGAGCAGTTCTTC CASSPWGQDYNEQFF
TRBD1 TRBJ2-5 TRBV5-5 NA 14 TGTGCCAGCAGCTCCCGGACAGGTACGGAGACCCAGTACTTC CASSSRTGTETQYF
TRBD1 TRBJ2-1 TRBV7-8 NA 16 TGTGCCAGCAGCTTTCCTCCGGGACAGGGAGGCAATGAGCAGTTCTTC CASSFPPGQGGNEQFF
NA TRBJ2-2 TRBV4-1 NA 15 TGCGCCAGCAGAACGGGACACCCGAACACCGGGGAGCTGTTTTTT CASRTGHPNTGELFF
NA TRBJ2-1 TRBV4-3 once 15 TGCGCCAGCAGCCAAGATGGGGCTAGCGACAATGAGCAGTTCTTC CASSQDGASDNEQFF
TRBD2 TRBJ2-2 TRBV7-3 few 17 TGTGCCAGCAGCTTAATGCCTAGCGGGAGTGGCACCGGGGAGCTGTTTTTT CASSLMPSGSGTGELFF
TRBD2 TRBJ2-3 TRBV7-2 once 16 TGTGCCAGCAGCCCGCCGCGGGCGGGAGACGCAGATACGCAGTATTTT CASSPPRAGDADTQYF
TRBD2 TRBJ2-5 TRBV5-1 NA 15 TGCGCCAGCAGCTTGGACGTAGCGGGAGTAGAGACCCAGTACTTC CASSLDVAGVETQYF
NA TRBJ1-2 TRBV7-8 NA 15 TGTGCCAGCAGCTTAGTCGCAGGGGCTAACTATGGCTACACCTTC CASSLVAGANYGYTF
TRBD2 TRBJ2-1 TRBV10-3 NA 14 TGTGCCATCAGCGGGACTACGCCTTACAATGAGCAGTTCTTC CAISGTTPYNEQFF
NA TRBJ2-7 TRBV28 NA 14 TGTGCCAGCAGTTTACCGGGGAGCTCCTACGAGCAGTACTTC CASSLPGSSYEQYF
TRBD1 TRBJ1-3 TRBV11-2 NA 15 TGTGCCAGCAGCTCGACAGGGGCTTCCGGAAACACCATATATTTT CASSSTGASGNTIYF
TRBD1 TRBJ2-4 TRBV11-2 NA 16 TGTGCCAGCAGCTCCACCGGGACAGGGACCAAAAACATTCAGTACTTC CASSSTGTGTKNIQYF
NA TRBJ2-2 TRBV19 NA 14 TGTGCCAGTAGTACGACCGGGGTCACCGGGGAGCTGTTTTTT CASSTTGVTGELFF
TRBD2 TRBJ2-3 TRBV6-2/TRBV6-3 NA 16 TGTGCCAGCAGTTCGCGACTAGCGGGGTTCACAGATACGCAGTATTTT CASSSRLAGFTDTQYF
TRBD1 TRBJ1-6 TRBV5-1 NA 15 TGCGCCAGCAGGCCGGGACAGGGGACCTCGGTACCCCTCCACTTT CASRPGQGTSVPLHF
TRBD1 TRBJ1-5 TRBV10-3 NA 15 TGTGCCATCAGTGATAGGGGGCGAGGTTATCAGCCCCAGCATTTT CAISDRGRGYQPQHF
NA TRBJ1-1 TRBV10-3 NA 15 TGTGCCATCAGTGAGTCAGACAACCTGAACACTGAAGCTTTCTTT CAISESDNLNTEAFF
NA TRBJ2-7 TRBV11-2 NA 16 TGTGCCAGCAGCTTAGTATGGCAGGGGAATATCCACGAGCAGTACTTC CASSLVWQGNIHEQYF
TRBD1 TRBJ2-7 TRBV3-1/TRBV3-2 NA 16 TGTGCCAGCAGCCAAGATACAGGGGTCTATCCCTACGAGCAGTACTTC CASSQDTGVYPYEQYF
NA TRBJ2-7 TRBV3-1/TRBV3-2 medium-sized 14 TGTGCCAGCATCCCGGTAGCCAACTCCTACGAGCAGTACTTC CASIPVANSYEQYF
NA TRBJ1-2 TRBV14 NA 17 TGTGCCAGCAGCCAAGACCGTCCGGCATCGGGGATCTATGGCTACACCTTC CASSQDRPASGIYGYTF
NA TRBJ2-1 TRBV9 NA 16 TGTGCCAGCAGCGTAGGTTCAGCGGGCGGTCGGAATGAGCAGTTCTTC CASSVGSAGGRNEQFF
NA TRBJ1-6 TRBV2 NA 15 TGTGCCAGCAGAGAATCAGCTAGCTATAATTCACCCCTCCACTTT CASRESASYNSPLHF
NA TRBJ2-5 TRBV5-1 NA 12 TGCGCCAGCAGCTTTGGGGGGGAGACCCAGTACTTC CASSFGGETQYF